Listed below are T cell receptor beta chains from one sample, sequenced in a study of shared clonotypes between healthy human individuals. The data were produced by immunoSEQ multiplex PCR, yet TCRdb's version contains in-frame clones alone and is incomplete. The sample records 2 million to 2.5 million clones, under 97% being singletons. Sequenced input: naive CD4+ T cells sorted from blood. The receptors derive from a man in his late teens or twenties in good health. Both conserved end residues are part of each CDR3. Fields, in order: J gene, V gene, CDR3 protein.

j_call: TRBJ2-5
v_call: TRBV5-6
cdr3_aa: CASSLAGAGGTETQYF

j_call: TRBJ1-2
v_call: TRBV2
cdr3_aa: CASTQGQGADYGYTF

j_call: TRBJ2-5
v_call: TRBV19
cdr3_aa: CASTFERWDGGGETQYF

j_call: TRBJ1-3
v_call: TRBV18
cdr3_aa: CASSPGTSGNTIYF

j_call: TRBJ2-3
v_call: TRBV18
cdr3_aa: CASSPPGGTDTQYF

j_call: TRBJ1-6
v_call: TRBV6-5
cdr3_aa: CASSPRRPLHF

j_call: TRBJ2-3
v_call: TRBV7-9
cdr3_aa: CASTQRASGPDTQYF

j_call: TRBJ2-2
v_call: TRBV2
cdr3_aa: CAPMDGGFTGELFF

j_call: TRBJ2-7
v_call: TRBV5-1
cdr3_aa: CASSTGTGVGYEQYF

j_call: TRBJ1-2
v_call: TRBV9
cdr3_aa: CASSARDTYGYTF

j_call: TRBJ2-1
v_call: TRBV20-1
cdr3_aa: CSASWGTEQFF

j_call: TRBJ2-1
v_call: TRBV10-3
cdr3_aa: CAIGLAGDNEQFF

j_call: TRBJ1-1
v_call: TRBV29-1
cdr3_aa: CSVEARLGVTEAFF

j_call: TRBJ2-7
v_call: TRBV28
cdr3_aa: CASSPLDPGKIYEQYF

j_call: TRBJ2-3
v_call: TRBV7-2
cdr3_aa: CASSSKDTQYF

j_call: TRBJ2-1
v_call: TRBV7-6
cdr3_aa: CASSLVPIVLQGGLLNEQFF

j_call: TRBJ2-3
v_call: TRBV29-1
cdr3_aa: CSVAGTSGGVAASTDTQYF

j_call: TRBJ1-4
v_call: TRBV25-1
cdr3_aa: CASSEGRRNNNEKLFF

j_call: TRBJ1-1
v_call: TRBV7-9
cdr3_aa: CASSDKTGANTEAFF

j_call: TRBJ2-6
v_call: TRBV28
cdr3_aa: CASRIGGANVLTF

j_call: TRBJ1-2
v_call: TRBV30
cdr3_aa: CAWSRVPNYGYTF

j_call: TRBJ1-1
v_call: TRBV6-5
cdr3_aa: CASRSFNTEAFF

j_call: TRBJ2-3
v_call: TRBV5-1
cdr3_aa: CASRTETGQTDTQYF

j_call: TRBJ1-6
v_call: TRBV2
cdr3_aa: CASSGDRPNSPLHF

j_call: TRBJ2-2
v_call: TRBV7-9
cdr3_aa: CASSLAQGTANTGELFF

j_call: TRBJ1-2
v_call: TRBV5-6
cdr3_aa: CASSLGQLNYGYTF

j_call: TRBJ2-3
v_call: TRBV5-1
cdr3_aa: CASSLGSGPPDTQYF

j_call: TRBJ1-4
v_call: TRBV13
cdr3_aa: CASSFRLGSLFF

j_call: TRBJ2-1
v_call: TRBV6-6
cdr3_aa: CASSSDGTSADEQFF

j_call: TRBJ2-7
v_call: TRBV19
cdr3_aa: CASSTPGQGVPGQYF

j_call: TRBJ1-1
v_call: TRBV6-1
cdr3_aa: CASRGQGLMNTEAFF

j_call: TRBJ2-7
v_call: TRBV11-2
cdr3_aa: CASSLETGGIYEQYF

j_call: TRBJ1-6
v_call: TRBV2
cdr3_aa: CASSHSTQLDSPLHF

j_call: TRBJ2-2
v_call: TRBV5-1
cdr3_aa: CASSDRGSTGELFF

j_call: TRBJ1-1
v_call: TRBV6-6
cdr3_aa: CASSPDPNTEAFF

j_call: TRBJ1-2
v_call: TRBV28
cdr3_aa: CASSLTDMTFGYTF

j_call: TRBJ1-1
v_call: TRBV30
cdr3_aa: CASSLLGTEAFF

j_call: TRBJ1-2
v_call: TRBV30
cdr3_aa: CAWSRGQANRYTF